This T cell receptor beta chain was sequenced in a study of blood T cell repertoires in COVID-19. Generated by immunoSEQ multiplex PCR, the TCRdb table keeps only in-frame clones and is missing some. The table has about 120,000 clones, 80% to 90% seen once. This CDR3 region has 14 residues. The germline V gene encodes CDR1 LNHDA and CDR2 SQIVND (reference sequence). Trimming cost V 5 bases and J 3 bases, with 13 bases left between them. The V and J genes are TRBV19 and TRBJ2-5; D is perhaps TRBD1 (5 bases). This sequence originates from a woman aged 45-65 years with acute or convalescent COVID-19. The sequencing sample was made of peripheral blood. The CDR3 loop reads CASSVGVGEETQYF. CDR3 coding DNA: TGTGCCAGTAGTGTTGGAGTAGGGGAAGAGACCCAGTACTTC.